The T cell receptor beta chain under discussion was sequenced for a study of identifying expanded T cells in peripheral blood. Data came from immunoSEQ multiplex PCR; TCRdb stores just in-frame clones and leaves some out. The sample contains tens of thousands of clones, over 75% of which appear only once. Germline V CDR1 and CDR2: LNHDA, SQIVND (reference sequence). CDR3 size: 13 residues. Study conclusions and caveats: Approximately 1.1 clones differed between technical replicates, versus around 15 and 19 over time.

With regard to this clone: Its specificity is unknown. Compared with germline, one end of the junction differs, possibly owing to a read error.

The receptor's source is a person aged 18 to 70 in good health. This chain links TRBV19 with TRBJ2-3; a possible D gene is TRBD2 (6 bases). Sequences were obtained from blood. The CDR3 DNA sequence: TGTGCCAGTAGCGTTACTAGCAGAGATACGCAGTATTTT. Its protein is CASSVTSRDTQYF.